The 17 T cell receptor beta chains listed next were all sequenced from one sample in a study of kidney transplant recipient with SARS-CoV-2 infection. MiXCR was run by TCRdb on the reads, yielding one entry per CDR3 protein. The table includes approximately 240,000 distinct CDR3 sequences, 29% detected once. Sample: a blood sample, taken at baseline and around day 110 from a kidney transplant recipient. All receptors come from a male patient aged 30 to 40 who had COVID-19 and was a kidney transplant recipient. Some T cells may possibly be graft donor cells.

This clonotype was observed at least ten times. The genes are TRBV28 and TRBJ2-3; D perhaps matches TRBD2 (5 bases). CDR1 is MDHEN and CDR2 is SYDVKM in the germline V gene. The CDR3 has 14 residues. V lost 8 bases, J lost 3 bases, and 15 bases lay in between. CDR3 sequence: CASVRGSITDTQYF. In DNA form, the CDR3 reads TGTGCCAGCGTCCGTGGGAGTATTACAGATACGCAGTATTTT.

Worth noting for this clonotype: A read error is possible here, since a much larger clone lies one base away. This chain connects TRBV7-9 to TRBJ1-6; D ambiguous. The CDR3 is 15 residues long. Germline CDR1 SEHNR, CDR2 FQNEAQ (reference sequence). Written as DNA, the CDR3 is TGTGTCAGCGAACTCGGGTATTCCTATAATTCACCCCTCCACTTT. Amino acids: CVSELGYSYNSPLHF.

Turning to this clonotype: A much larger clonotype is one base distant, so this may be a read error. The chain is built from TRBV27 and TRBJ2-1; D ambiguous. CDR1 and CDR2 from the germline V gene are MNHEY and SMNVEV (reference sequence). The germline V and J ends were trimmed by 8 bases and 5 bases, with 19 bases remaining between them. The CDR3 covers 15 residues. The CDR3 nucleotides are TGTGCCAGCTGTTCTCCTTGGACCAGACACAATGAGCAGTTCTTC. It codes for CASCSPWTRHNEQFF.

Turning to this clonotype: A read error may be the cause here, since a much bigger clone is one base away. The chain joins TRBV10-2 to TRBJ1-5; 7 nucleotides match TRBD1. Germline V CDR1 and CDR2: WSHSY, SAAADI. The CDR3 spans 14 residues. Trimming at V came to 6 bases and at J to 6 bases, leaving 8 bases not matched to a gene. The CDR3 here is CASRPQGSGQPQHF. CDR3 DNA: TGCGCCAGCAGACCACAGGGGAGTGGTCAGCCCCAGCATTTT.

The gene calls are TRBV10-3 and TRBJ2-1; 8 positions agree with TRBD2. The CDR3 totals 13 residues. Germline CDR1 ENHRY, CDR2 SYGVKD. Trimming removed 5 bases from V and 5 bases from J; junction bases left unmatched: 2. CDR3 nucleotide sequence: TGTGCCATCAGTCGGGGGGGAGACAATGAGCAGTTCTTC. This sequence encodes CAISRGGDNEQFF.

A remark on this clonotype: A much bigger clone sits one base away, suggesting this may be a read error. V is TRBV25-1 and J is TRBJ1-2; D remains unclear. The V end lost 5 bases, the J end lost 4 bases, and 23 bases lay between the germline ends. Germline CDR1 is MGHDK and CDR2 is SYGVNS. The CDR3 has 17 amino acids. The CDR3 sequence is CASSPEAELGKTYGYTF. CDR3 DNA: TGTGCCAGCAGTCCAGAGGCAGAACTGGGAAAGACCTATGGCTACACCTTC.

As to this clonotype: It may be a read error: a sequence one base away is much more abundant. The CDR3 nucleotides are TGTGCCAGCAGCGAGTCGGTCGAGCAGTACTTC. Its translation is CASSESVEQYF. The chain carries TRBV7-9 and TRBJ2-5; no clear D. The DNA end lines up better with TRBJ2-7; the J call may be wrong. The length of the CDR3 is 11 residues. CDR1 is SEHNR, CDR2 FQNEAQ, per germline (reference sequence).

This clonotype was counted many times. The rearrangement links TRBV14 to TRBJ2-2, with a possible D match to TRBD1 (5 bases). The germline V gene has CDR1 SGHDN and CDR2 FVKESK. The CDR3 has 14 residues. Trimming stripped 6 bases from V and 1 base from J, with 9 bases between. The CDR3 nucleotides read TGTGCCAGCAGGAGACAGATGAACACCGGGGAGCTGTTTTTT. Its translation is CASRRQMNTGELFF. The complete variable domain, with remaining parts taken from reference TRBV14 and TRBJ2-2, reads EAGVTQFPSHSVIEKGQTVTLRCDPISGHDNLYWYRRVMGKEIKFLLHFVKESKQDESGMPNNRFLAERTGGTYSTLKVQPAELEDSGVYFCASRRQMNTGELFFGEGSRLTVL.

As for this clonotype: A much more abundant neighbour one base away suggests this may be a read error. The V gene is TRBV20-1, the J gene TRBJ2-7; D perhaps matches TRBD2 (5 bases). V gave up 5 bases and J gave up 5 bases, with 13 bases separating them. The CDR3 consists of 12 residues. Germline V gene lookup returns CDR1 DFQATT and CDR2 SNEGSKA (reference sequence). The CDR3 is CSAGAAGDEQYF. The CDR3 DNA is TGCAGTGCTGGAGCCGCCGGGGACGAGCAGTACTTC.

Comment on this clonotype: A much larger clone is a single base away; this may be a read error. The chain has TRBV5-1 and TRBJ2-1; D is possibly TRBD1 (6 bases). Germline V gene lookup returns CDR1 SGHRS and CDR2 YFSETQ. The CDR3 has 16 residues. Here the CDR3 reads CTSSLGAQGYGNEQFF. The DNA for the CDR3 is TGCACCAGCAGCTTGGGGGCGCAGGGTTATGGGAATGAGCAGTTCTTC.

This clonotype appeared many times. V is TRBV12-5 and J is TRBJ2-7, with TRBD1 matching 7 bases. The junction had 32 bases not matched to a gene; V was cut back by 0 bases and J by 3 bases. Germline CDR1 is LGHNT and CDR2 is FRNRAP. The length of the CDR3 is 24 residues. CDR3 nucleotide sequence: TGTGCTAGTGGTTTGGTACGTCCCGACAGGGTTATTTTTGCATTGGGTGGTTTGAGCTACGAGCAGTACTTC. This encodes CASGLVRPDRVIFALGGLSYEQYF.

Regarding this clonotype: At one of its ends the junction is not consistent with the germline gene, which may arise from a read error. The chain employs TRBV6-1 and TRBJ2-5; perhaps TRBD2 as D (6 bases). In germline, CDR1 is MNHNS, CDR2 SASEGT. CDR3 length: 17 residues. In DNA form, the CDR3 reads TGTGTCAGCAGTGAAATTTTCGGACGGGAGACGAAAGAGACCCAGTACTTC. Protein sequence: CVSSEIFGRETKETQYF.

This clonotype was detected many times. The rearrangement joins TRBV19 to TRBJ1-2; maybe TRBD1 (5 bases). CDR3 length: 17 amino acids. With 5 bases removed from V and 4 bases from J, the gap between germline ends came to 23 bases. Germline-derived CDR1 and CDR2 are LNHDA and SQIVND (reference sequence). Here the CDR3 reads CASSVTWTNRKTYGYTF. The DNA of the CDR3 is TGTGCCAGTAGTGTCACGTGGACAAATCGAAAGACCTATGGCTACACCTTC.

The sample holds many counts of this clonotype. The CDR3 loop reads CASSWWDFGNTGELFF. CDR3 nucleotide sequence: TGTGCCAGCAGCTGGTGGGACTTCGGAAACACCGGGGAGCTGTTTTTT. The chain carries TRBV5-4 and TRBJ2-2; D might be TRBD2 (6 bases). Germline values: CDR1 SGHNT, CDR2 YYREEE (reference sequence). This CDR3 has 16 residues. V lost 3 bases to trimming and J lost 2 bases, with 14 bases between them.

This clonotype appeared many times. J is TRBJ1-5 and V is TRBV7-8; 9 bases are shared with TRBD1. After removal of 6 bases from V and 4 bases from J, the junction contained 7 bases not matched to a gene. CDR1 and CDR2 (germline): SGHVS, FQNEAQ. This CDR3 has 15 residues. CDR3 protein: CASSSTGGGNQPQHF. CDR3 bases: TGTGCCAGCAGTAGCACAGGGGGCGGAAATCAGCCCCAGCATTTT.

This clonotype has a count of ten or more. The chain has TRBV11-2 and TRBJ2-1, with D hard to call. Germline-derived CDR1 and CDR2 are SGHAT and FQNNGV. Trimming shortened V by 2 bases and J by 4 bases, and 12 bases separated the two germline ends. The CDR3 is 15 amino acids. The CDR3 spells CASSLKVRQYNEQFF. The CDR3 DNA follows: TGTGCCAGCAGCTTAAAGGTTAGGCAGTACAATGAGCAGTTCTTC.

On this clonotype: A much larger clone differs from this one at a single base, so this may be a read error. The chain is built from TRBV6-2 or TRBV6-3 and TRBJ2-2; D is unresolved. Germline V gene lookup returns CDR1 MNHEY and CDR2 SVGEGT. CDR3 size: 12 residues. CDR3 nucleotide sequence: TGTGCCGGCAGTTGGAACACCGGGGAGCTGTTTTTT. Encoded protein: CAGSWNTGELFF.